This paragraph covers one T cell receptor beta chain sequence. The data were produced by immunoSEQ multiplex PCR, yet TCRdb's version contains in-frame clones alone and is incomplete. This table holds under 85,000 clones, approximately 90% found once. This CDR3 contains 15 residues. From germline, CDR1 is SGHNT and CDR2 YYREEE (reference sequence). The V gene lost 2 bases and the J gene lost 0 bases, with 11 bases spanning the gap. This entry comes from a study of OX40 agonist ivuxolimab in advanced cancers. Study-wide context: All patients had ivuxolimab intravenously every 2 weeks at 0.01 to 10 mg/kg. With a range of roughly 23 to 85, age averaged about 58 years, and nearly 85% were male. Partial responses were seen in three patients, one with hepatocellular carcinoma and two with cutaneous melanoma.

At cycle 4 day 1, cycle 7 day 1, and baseline, blood was sampled. Sequencing was performed on CD4+ or CD8+ T cells sorted from blood, taken in a trial of the OX40 agonist ivuxolimab. The clonotype was recovered from an adult with an advanced solid tumor such as melanoma, head and neck, liver or kidney cancer. This chain links TRBV5-4 with TRBJ2-5; possible D gene TRBD2, 6 bases. The CDR3, as DNA: TGTGCCAGCAGCTTTAGTGGGGGGTACCAAGAGACCCAGTACTTC. It encodes CASSFSGGYQETQYF.